The entry below gives a single T cell receptor (beta chain) sequence along with its context. What it recognizes is unknown. Germline V lookup: CDR1 MDHEN, CDR2 SYDVKM. This CDR3 contains 16 residues. Between the trimmed V and J ends, which lost 4 bases and 2 bases, there was a span of 15 bases. This specimen belongs to a study of chemoradiotherapy in HPV16-positive cancers. Across the whole study: Candidate HPV-specific clones and shared TCR motifs came from a couple of HPV16-positive patients.

Sequencing used immunoSEQ multiplex PCR; TCRdb keeps in-frame clones, though not all of them. This table has under 85,000 clones, approximately 91% appearing once. Study results and limitations: Only a couple of HPV16-positive patients supplied the functional HPV-specificity definition. Non-HPV-specific T cells did not expand in tumors during treatment, whereas candidate HPV-specific clones and E7-related motifs did. In HPV16-positive patients, HPV-responsive T-cell expansion tracked better recurrence-free survival.

The sample in question was blood, obtained from a patient who underwent chemoradiotherapy. The chain couples TRBV28 to TRBJ1-5; possibly TRBD1 for D (6 bases). The TCR was taken from a human donor with HPV-associated anogenital cancer. The CDR3 is CASSYIGGRGNQPQHF. The CDR3 bases are TGTGCCAGCAGTTACATAGGGGGTCGGGGCAATCAGCCCCAGCATTTT.